This T cell receptor (beta chain) was recovered during a study of tumor-infiltrating T cells and Merkel cell polyomavirus (dated by TCRdb to about 2017). General notes on the study: CD8+ T cells specific for the Merkel cell polyomavirus KLL epitope were examined in Merkel cell carcinoma patients. Varied, non-standardized therapies, including chemotherapy, radiation and immunotherapies, were received by the patients. Most whole-tumor samples were obtained as 25-micron curls cut from formalin-fixed, paraffin-embedded tissue blocks. TRB sequencing covered KLL-tetramer-sorted cells from blood or tumor-infiltrating lymphocytes in approximately 15 samples, plus 12 matched whole-tumor samples. Patients presented at varying disease stages and were followed for a median of 2.7 years, with a range of 1. In the whole study, one tumor sample was a frozen nodal tumor digest, and another tumor sample was a flash-frozen core biopsy of a metastasis. Findings and caveats that apply to the study as a whole: A significant MCC-specific survival advantage (P = 0.0051) was associated with tumors having more unique KLL-specific clonotypes (roughly 5-108 vs 0-3). Because the study covered only a single viral epitope, T cells targeting other Merkel cell polyomavirus epitopes were not captured. KLL-specific TRB repertoires were found to be diverse and largely private, with only one public clonotype, shared by two patients, identified among around 400 unique sequences. The small sample size of the study (n ≈ twelve patients) is a limitation. Significantly improved MCC-specific survival was associated with a higher fraction of KLL-specific T cells within tumors (about 1.7-18% versus about 0-0.15%).

Trimming removed 6 bases from V and 4 bases from J; the gene matches leave 9 bases unexplained. From the germline V gene (reference sequence), CDR1 is GTSNPN and CDR2 is SVGIG. There are 13 amino acids in the CDR3, from cysteine to phenylalanine inclusive. Only the CDR3 portion is preserved as DNA: 39 bases, with reading frame beginning at the first base. Note on this clone: Its antigen remains undetermined. Base quality data are lacking; no much larger clone is found one base away.

Robust positive staining for Merkel cell polyomavirus Large T antigen was observed by immunohistochemistry in the tumors of all patients. The study included roughly twelve Merkel cell carcinoma patients who had robust KLL-tetramer+ populations, above 0.04% of CD8+ T cells, in blood and/or cultured TIL. Every patient was Caucasian, and patient ages had a median of approximately 62 years and ranged from about 50 to 85 years. Lymph node tumors were analyzed for patients with unknown primaries who presented with nodal disease, or when there was not enough primary tissue. Receptor libraries were prepared by the immunoSEQ multiplex PCR assay. Adaptive Biotechnologies (Seattle, WA) carried out the genomic DNA extraction, TRB sequencing and normalization. From the authors' description of their analysis: Clonality was computed as one minus Shannon entropy of productive TRB sequences normalized by log2 of unique productive sequences. KLL-specific clonotypes in tumors were identified by matching TCRbeta CDR3 amino acid sequences with those from each patient's tetramer-sorted sample. TCRdb carries this immuneACCESS record with in-frame sequences only. Its versions omit some clonotypes, under half of them owing to an unresolved V gene in the studies checked, with the rest unexplained. V, J and clone size derive from that table, while D and trimming were established from the DNA sequence. The sample includes around 25,000 clones, with roughly nine tenths observed a single time. The top ten constitute roughly 2.5% of the sample.

Sequences were obtained from lymph node tissue. This chain is built from TRBV30 and TRBJ2-7, with 7 bases aligning to TRBD2. This sequence was found in a man aged 45-65 years with Merkel cell carcinoma. The CDR3 has the sequence CACWGRGGYEQYF. The DNA sequence is TGTGCCTGCTGGGGGAGGGGAGGGTACGAGCAGTACTTC.